Listed below are T cell receptor beta chains from one sample, sequenced in a study of blood T cell repertoires in COVID-19. Sequenced by immunoSEQ multiplex PCR; TCRdb stores in-frame clones only, minus some. The sample carries over 130,000 clones, about 87% recorded once. The source material was PBMCs or T cells enriched from blood (not recorded which). All receptors derive from a man aged 45-65 years in a cohort exposed to, infected with or recovered from COVID-19 (not recorded which). The CDR3 runs from the conserved cysteine through the conserved F or W. The D gene is left open where the match is weak. Size is stated for part of the rows, as once, few or many counts, or as a class when the clone is expanded.

>TRBJ2-5|TRBV18|-|few
TGTGCCAGCTCACCATATTGGGCTGGTTCGGAGACCCAGTACTTC
CASSPYWAGSETQYF
>TRBJ2-1|TRBV5-1|-|-
TGCGCCAGCAGCTTGCCCCCACTAGCATTTGAGCAGTTCTTC
CASSLPPLAFEQFF
>TRBJ1-5|TRBV2|TRBD1|-
TGTGCCAGCACCCAAACAGGGGGAGGCAATCAGCCCCAGCATTTT
CASTQTGGGNQPQHF
>TRBJ2-3|TRBV7-2|TRBD1|-
TGTGCCAGCAGCTTACTTTACAGGGGGGATACGCAGTATTTT
CASSLLYRGDTQYF
>TRBJ2-7|TRBV3-1/TRBV3-2|TRBD1|-
TGTGCCAGCAGCCAAGAGAAGTGGGACAGGGGCCACGAGCAGTACTTC
CASSQEKWDRGHEQYF
>TRBJ2-3|TRBV9|TRBD2|-
TGTGCCAGCAGCACCCGAGCGGGAACTAGCACAGATACGCAGTATTTT
CASSTRAGTSTDTQYF
>TRBJ2-2|TRBV2|-|-
TGTGCCAGCTCAGGAGTACTGGGGGCCGTCGGGGAGCTGTTTTTT
CASSGVLGAVGELFF
>TRBJ1-2|TRBV28|TRBD1|-
TGTGCCAGCGCCGGGACAGGCCAAGGTTTTTCCGGCTACACCTTC
CASAGTGQGFSGYTF
>TRBJ1-1|TRBV6-5|-|-
TGTGCCAGCAGTTACCAGACAGGAAGCACTGAAGCTTTCTTT
CASSYQTGSTEAFF
>TRBJ1-5|TRBV6-2/TRBV6-3|TRBD1|-
TGTGCCAGCAGTTACCCCTCGACAGGGGACGATAGCAATCAGCCCCAGCATTTT
CASSYPSTGDDSNQPQHF
>TRBJ1-6|TRBV20-1|-|-
TGCAGTGCTAGTCCCAGCTCCTATAATTCACCCCTCCACTTT
CSASPSSYNSPLHF
>TRBJ1-1|TRBV4-3|-|-
TGCGCCAGCAGCCAAGTTTTCTCGGGGAGCACTGAAGCTTTCTTT
CASSQVFSGSTEAFF
>TRBJ2-1|TRBV28|TRBD1|-
TGTGCCAGCAGTTTACGGCGGACAGGGCTAGAGGGTGAGCAGTTCTTC
CASSLRRTGLEGEQFF
>TRBJ2-4|TRBV28|-|-
TGTGCCAGCAGTTCGGGATCGTTGGCAGCCAAAAACATTCAGTACTTC
CASSSGSLAAKNIQYF
>TRBJ1-2|TRBV18|TRBD1|-
TGTGCCAGCTCACCAGACAGGGCGTCTGGCTACACCTTC
CASSPDRASGYTF
>TRBJ1-1|TRBV16|-|-
TGTGCCAGCAGCACACAGGGATCGGGAACTGAAGCTTTCTTT
CASSTQGSGTEAFF
>TRBJ1-2|TRBV27|TRBD1|-
TGTGCCAGCAGTTTATCTGCAGGGGGCTATGGCTACACCTTC
CASSLSAGGYGYTF
>TRBJ2-7|TRBV19|TRBD1|-
TGTGCCAGTAGTATAAGGCCAGGGGGCATTGAGCAGTACTTC
CASSIRPGGIEQYF
>TRBJ1-1|TRBV6-2/TRBV6-3|-|-
TGTGCCAGCAGTTACCCAGGGGAAGCTTTCTTT
CASSYPGEAFF
>TRBJ2-3|TRBV6-2/TRBV6-3|TRBD2|-
TGTGCCAGCAGTTATACACTAGCGGGGGGTAACACAGATACGCAGTATTTT
CASSYTLAGGNTDTQYF
>TRBJ2-2|TRBV28|TRBD2|-
TGTGCCAGCAGTCCCGGTGGACTAGGGGCCGGGGAGCTGTTTTTT
CASSPGGLGAGELFF
>TRBJ1-1|TRBV6-5|-|-
TGTGCCAGCAGGATGGTTCAGGGCCAACTTGAAGCTTTCTTT
CASRMVQGQLEAFF
>TRBJ1-1|TRBV7-9|TRBD1|-
TGTGCCAGCAGCTTAGACATCGGACAGGGATTGAACACTGAAGCTTTCTTT
CASSLDIGQGLNTEAFF
>TRBJ1-2|TRBV12-3/TRBV12-4|-|-
TGTGCCAGCAGCCTCCCTACTAACTATGGCTACACCTTC
CASSLPTNYGYTF
>TRBJ2-1|TRBV18|-|-
TGTGCCAGCTCACCACTGTGGACAGGGTCAAGCGGGGTCGGTAATGAGCAGTTCTTC
CASSPLWTGSSGVGNEQFF
>TRBJ1-5|TRBV2|TRBD1|once
TGTGCCAGCAGTGAAGGAACAGGGGGCCGACAGCCCCAGCATTTT
CASSEGTGGRQPQHF
>TRBJ1-2|TRBV19|TRBD1|-
TGTGCCAGTAAGGAGACAGGGTTTAAAGGCTACACCTTC
CASKETGFKGYTF
>TRBJ2-5|TRBV6-5|TRBD1|-
TGTGCCAGCAGTACCGGGACAGCCCAAGAGACCCAGTACTTC
CASSTGTAQETQYF
>TRBJ1-4|TRBV7-2|-|-
TGTGCCAGCAGCGCTACCGGGAGGAGGGATGAAAAACTGTTTTTT
CASSATGRRDEKLFF
>TRBJ2-2|TRBV28|TRBD2|-
TGTGCCAGCAGTACCCCTAGCGGGACAAACACCGGGGAGCTGTTTTTT
CASSTPSGTNTGELFF
>TRBJ1-1|TRBV6-5|-|-
TGTGCCAGCAGGCGGGGGGAGGGACGCGCTTTCTTT
CASRRGEGRAFF
>TRBJ2-7|TRBV11-2|TRBD1|-
TGTGCCAGCAGCTCCCGTGGACAGGGAGGCGAGCAGTACTTC
CASSSRGQGGEQYF
>TRBJ2-7|TRBV7-2|-|-
TGTGCCAGCAGCTTTGCGGGTGGGACCTACGAGCAGTACTTC
CASSFAGGTYEQYF
>TRBJ2-2|TRBV18|TRBD1|-
TGTGCCAGCTCACCAGGGCAGGGGGCAACCGGGGAGCTGTTTTTT
CASSPGQGATGELFF
>TRBJ1-4|TRBV12-3/TRBV12-4|-|-
TGTGCCAGCAGTTTCATGGAGGGGAAGCTGTTTTTT
CASSFMEGKLFF
>TRBJ2-7|TRBV7-6|TRBD1|-
TGTGCCAGCAGCCTGGGACAGGACGAGCAGTACTTC
CASSLGQDEQYF
>TRBJ2-2|TRBV19|TRBD1|-
TGCAGCCTAGGACAGGGGCCCGGGGAGCTGTTTTTT
CSLGQGPGELFF
>TRBJ2-4|TRBV9|TRBD1|once
TGTGCCAGCAGCGTAGAGGGCAGGGGGCAGGACATTCAGTACTTC
CASSVEGRGQDIQYF
>TRBJ2-1|TRBV7-9|-|-
TGTGCCAGCAACGGCCTAGCTGGCAATGAGCAGTTCTTC
CASNGLAGNEQFF
>TRBJ2-7|TRBV28|-|-
TGTGCCAGCAGTACGAACCTAGGCAGCGGTAGCTCCTACGAGCAGTACTTC
CASSTNLGSGSSYEQYF
>TRBJ2-2|TRBV7-2|TRBD1|few
TGTGCCAGCAGCTGGGGGACAGCGAACACCGGGGAGCTGTTTTTT
CASSWGTANTGELFF
>TRBJ2-5|TRBV5-4|-|-
TGTGCCAGCAGCACCGGGACTTCTCGGCTAGAGACCCAGTACTTC
CASSTGTSRLETQYF
>TRBJ1-6|TRBV21-1|-|-
TGTGCCGTCCTACGCCGCCGGCGGGAAAATAATTCACCCCTCCACTTT
CAVLRRRRENNSPLHF
>TRBJ2-1|TRBV11-2|-|-
TGTGCCAGCAGCTTACGGCGGTACAATGAGCAGTTCTTC
CASSLRRYNEQFF
>TRBJ2-1|TRBV5-1|TRBD2|-
TGCGCCAGCAGCGCAAGCGGGGGCTCCTACAATGAGCAGTTCTTC
CASSASGGSYNEQFF
>TRBJ1-5|TRBV10-2|TRBD1|-
TGCGCCAGCAGTGAAACCCAGGGGGCAGGTCAGCCCCAGCATTTT
CASSETQGAGQPQHF
>TRBJ1-1|TRBV11-2|-|few
TGTGCCAGCAGCTTATCCAACAGGGACGGGACCACTGAAGCTTTCTTT
CASSLSNRDGTTEAFF
>TRBJ2-1|TRBV28|-|-
TGTGCCAGCAGTTACAGTAATGAGCAGTTCTTC
CASSYSNEQFF
>TRBJ2-7|TRBV5-4|TRBD1|-
TGTGCCAGCAGCACGGGGACAGGGAAAGGGGATTCCTACGAGCAGTACTTC
CASSTGTGKGDSYEQYF
>TRBJ1-2|TRBV7-9|-|-
TGTGCCAGCAGCTTAGCGCTTGGGGGGATTAAGGATGGCTACACCTTC
CASSLALGGIKDGYTF
>TRBJ2-3|TRBV7-2|TRBD2|-
TGTGCCAGCAGCTTAGTTCTCTCGGCGGGGGGAAGCACAGATACGCAGTATTTT
CASSLVLSAGGSTDTQYF
>TRBJ1-2|TRBV21-1|-|-
TGTGCCAGCAGCAAACATCCAGGGAGGTATGGCTACACCTTC
CASSKHPGRYGYTF
>TRBJ1-1|TRBV11-2|-|-
TGTGCCAGCAGCTTAACAGCCTCTGAAGCTTTCTTT
CASSLTASEAFF
>TRBJ2-7|TRBV5-5|-|once
TGTGCCAGCAGCCAAAGACACTTCCCCACCTACGAGCAGTACTTC
CASSQRHFPTYEQYF